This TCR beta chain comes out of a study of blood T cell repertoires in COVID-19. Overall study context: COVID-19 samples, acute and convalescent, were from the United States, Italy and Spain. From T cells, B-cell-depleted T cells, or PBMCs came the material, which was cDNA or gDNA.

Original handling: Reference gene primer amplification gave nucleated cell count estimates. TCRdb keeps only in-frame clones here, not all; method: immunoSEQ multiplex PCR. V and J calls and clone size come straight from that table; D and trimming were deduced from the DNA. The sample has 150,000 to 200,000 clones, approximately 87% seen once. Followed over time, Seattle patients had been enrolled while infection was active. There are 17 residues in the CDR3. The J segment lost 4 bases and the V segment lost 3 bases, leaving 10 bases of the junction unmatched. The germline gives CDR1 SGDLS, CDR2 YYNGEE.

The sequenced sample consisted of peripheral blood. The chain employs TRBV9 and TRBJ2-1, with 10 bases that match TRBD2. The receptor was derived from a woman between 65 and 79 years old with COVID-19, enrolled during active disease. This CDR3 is CASSARMRAGGYNEQFF. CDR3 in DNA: TGTGCCAGCAGCGCACGAATGCGAGCGGGAGGGTACAATGAGCAGTTCTTC.